This TCR beta chain originates from a study of blood T cell repertoires in COVID-19. Background on the study: Sample material is recorded as cDNA or gDNA derived from T cells, B-cell-depleted T cells, or PBMCs.

From germline, CDR1 is GTSNPN and CDR2 SVGIG (reference sequence). V was pared by 1 base and J by 8 bases, with 4 bases of the junction left unmatched. CDR3 length: 12 amino acids. How the authors handled the data: By means of reference gene primer amplification, nucleated cell counts were estimated. The data were produced by immunoSEQ multiplex PCR, yet TCRdb's version contains in-frame clones alone and is incomplete. V, J and clone size are those of that table, while D and trimming were read from the DNA. This table holds some 250,000 clones, approximately 86% found once. The material sequenced was peripheral blood. This sequence originates from a woman younger than 45 with acute or convalescent COVID-19. This chain connects TRBV30 to TRBJ1-2; 7 nucleotides line up with TRBD1. The CDR3 region is CAWSGQGVGYTF. The CDR3 DNA reads TGTGCCTGGAGTGGACAGGGTGTAGGCTACACCTTC.